These T cell receptor beta chains were read from a single sample in a study of Ad26.COV2.S vaccination and SARS-CoV-2 variants. TCRdb's copy holds only in-frame clones and misses some; the assay was immunoSEQ multiplex PCR. The table shows about 87,000 clones, with 82% occurring only once. Source: peripheral blood, taken after recovery from COVID-19. Receptors were obtained from a human donor who had recovered from COVID-19. CDR3s include the opening cysteine and the closing phenylalanine or tryptophan.

CDR3 length | J gene | V gene | CDR3 protein
14 | TRBJ1-3 | TRBV4-3 | CASSRQGTGNTIYF
16 | TRBJ2-7 | TRBV4-2 | CASSQDGTERYNEQYF
13 | TRBJ1-1 | TRBV10-2 | CASSEQPNTEAFF
18 | TRBJ2-3 | TRBV4-2 | CASSQDSRGGTGTDTQYF
13 | TRBJ2-1 | TRBV6-5 | CASSILQTNEQFF
16 | TRBJ2-3 | TRBV5-6 | CASSSTGTSRTDTQYF
14 | TRBJ1-5 | TRBV3-1/TRBV3-2 | CASSHQTYYQPQHF
13 | TRBJ1-1 | TRBV4-2 | CASSQDKGLEAFF
13 | TRBJ1-1 | TRBV11-2 | CASSHAPNREAFF
15 | TRBJ2-1 | TRBV9 | CASSVRQGPGGEQFF
16 | TRBJ2-2 | TRBV27 | CASSFPGLGSHGELFF
14 | TRBJ2-2 | TRBV28 | CASSLAGVSGELFF
15 | TRBJ2-1 | TRBV7-2 | CASSLSPGQGYEQFF
15 | TRBJ2-1 | TRBV5-8 | CASSPGLAVYNEQFF
17 | TRBJ1-1 | TRBV3-1/TRBV3-2 | CASSREGRRGRWTEAFF
15 | TRBJ2-3 | TRBV11-3 | CASSTIFQSTDTQYF
15 | TRBJ2-7 | TRBV25-1 | CASSVVEDTPYEQYF
14 | TRBJ2-3 | TRBV7-2 | CASSFGGLRDTQYF
15 | TRBJ1-2 | TRBV19 | CASRGTARVGGGYTF
16 | TRBJ2-2 | TRBV7-7 | CASSLTGGAGTGELFF
15 | TRBJ2-5 | TRBV18 | CASSPLESEVTPQYF
17 | TRBJ1-6 | TRBV5-1 | CASSLGTGGPYNSPLHF
13 | TRBJ1-2 | TRBV9 | CASSADRVFGYTF
16 | TRBJ2-7 | TRBV7-9 | CASSHTGLANAYEQYF
14 | TRBJ2-3 | TRBV19 | CASSILAGGDTQYF
15 | TRBJ2-4 | TRBV7-2 | CASSLEWGQKNIQYF
14 | TRBJ1-2 | TRBV27 | CASRLSRGGGGYTF
17 | TRBJ2-5 | TRBV24-1 | CATSDPPGQRVQETQYF
15 | TRBJ1-1 | TRBV6-2/TRBV6-3 | CASSYSFRMNTEAFF